This TCR beta chain appears in the sequencing data of a study of T-cell memory formation after mild COVID-19. Broader study findings: Pre-infection memory held some responding clones, suggesting pre-existing cross-reactive T cells responded. Clones that shrank (day 15 to 85) were balanced CD4/CD8, whereas later expanders leaned CD4+. Confirmation was lacking for SARS-CoV-2 specificity of second-wave clones that peaked on day 37.

After 5'RACE with constant-segment primers, TCR alpha and TCR beta cDNA libraries carrying sample barcodes and UMIs were obtained. TCRdb reprocessed the 5' RACE reads via MiXCR and lists one record per CDR3 protein. The sample holds about 250,000 distinct CDR3 sequences, approximately 15% seen once. Turning to this clonotype: Its antigen is unidentified.

Source material: PBMCs or a T cell subset sorted from them (not recorded which). This receptor was identified in an adult woman who had mild COVID-19 (a few samples of this study predate the infection). Cell type and time point are not known.

CDR3: CASSPLTGSNYGYTF. CDR3 nucleotides: TGTGCCAGCAGCCCCCTGACAGGAAGCAACTATGGCTACACCTTC. V usage is TRBV5-6 and J usage is TRBJ1-2; D is perhaps TRBD1 (6 bases). The V gene lost 4 bases and the J gene lost 2 bases, with 15 bases spanning the gap. Per the germline V gene, CDR1 is SGHDT and CDR2 is YYEEEE. The CDR3 has 15 amino acids.